This T cell receptor (beta chain) appears in the sequencing data of a study of blood T cells in healthy people across ages. A second PCR of 7 to 11 cycles used a sample-barcoded 5' primer and a J-beta primer mix. One entry per CDR3 protein, called by TCRdb with MiXCR from the 5' RACE reads. The table lists fewer than 900,000 distinct CDR3 sequences, roughly 43% of them singletons. This clonotype showed up just a few times. The CDR3 is made up of 14 amino acids. Germline CDR1 and CDR2: DFQATT and SNEGSKA (reference sequence). Between the trimmed V and J ends, which lost 3 bases and 0 bases, there was a span of 9 bases.

The sequenced material came from blood. The TCR originated in an older woman in good health. The chain recombines TRBV20-1 with TRBJ2-1; D is unclear. CDR3 in amino acids: CSASPKSSYNEQFF. CDR3 DNA: TGCAGTGCTAGCCCTAAAAGCTCCTACAATGAGCAGTTCTTC.